This record looks at one T cell receptor beta chain sequence and its context. The antigen is unknown. An end of the junction differs from the germline gene, which may be a read error. The CDR3 consists of 14 residues. From germline, CDR1 is MGHRA and CDR2 YSYEKL. This sample stems from a study of cytomegalovirus exposure and HLA in healthy donors. Overall study results and limits: A missense variant in DCLRE1C was later tied to TCR beta V- and J-gene trimming. Rarity characterized most TCR sequences, yet some public TCRs appeared in many donors.

PCR employed 60 Vbeta and 13 Jbeta primers. Only in-frame clones appear in the TCRdb table, and some are missing; sequencing was by immunoSEQ multiplex PCR. This repertoire shows 200,000 or so clones, 84% found once; its top ten account for about 2.6%. Sequenced material: PBMCs. The chain has TRBV4-1 and TRBJ1-2, with 9 bases lining up with TRBD1. This sequence was found in a woman aged 45-65 years in good health and CMV-seropositive. CDR3 protein: CASSQGDRAAGYTF. CDR3 sequence (DNA): TGTGCCAGCAGCCAAGGGGACAGGGCCGCTGGCTACACCTTC.